This is a list of T cell receptor beta chains from one sample in a study of early T cells in non-severe SARS-CoV-2 infection. From the 5' RACE reads, TCRdb called clonotypes with MiXCR, one entry per CDR3 protein. The data show 70,000 to 85,000 distinct CDR3 sequences, more than 10% seen once. The source was whole blood, collected at baseline. The source of these receptors is an adult who was a healthcare worker with PCR-confirmed SARS-CoV-2 infection or an uninfected control (not recorded which). The donor label of this sample is uncertain. Both conserved end residues are part of each CDR3. D genes are given only for firm matches. The size field is filled for only some rows; it gives once, few, many or a size class.

V,size,J,D,CDR3,DNA
TRBV18,many,TRBJ1-1,NA,CASSPLPGNTEAFF,TGTGCCAGCTCACCACTGCCGGGGAACACTGAAGCTTTCTTT
TRBV13,NA,TRBJ2-2,NA,CASSWPSRNTGELFF,TGTGCCAGCAGCTGGCCCAGCAGAAACACCGGGGAGCTGTTTTTT
TRBV4-1,medium-sized,TRBJ2-1,NA,CASSQDRGSSYNEQFF,TGCGCCAGCAGCCAAGATCGGGGGAGCTCCTACAATGAGCAGTTCTTC
TRBV5-6,few,TRBJ1-1,NA,CASSFWTANTEAFF,TGTGCCAGCAGCTTCTGGACAGCGAACACTGAAGCTTTCTTT
TRBV2,few,TRBJ2-1,TRBD1,CASMDRDTSYNEQFF,TGTGCCAGCATGGACAGGGACACCTCCTACAATGAGCAGTTCTTC
TRBV5-1,few,TRBJ1-2,NA,CASSAPSRLAYTF,TGCGCCAGCAGCGCCCCTTCGAGGCTAGCCTACACCTTC
TRBV7-2,many,TRBJ2-1,NA,CASSARAVAAGGRNEQFF,TGTGCCAGCAGTGCAAGGGCGGTAGCGGCAGGAGGGAGGAATGAGCAGTTCTTC
TRBV20-1,NA,TRBJ2-4,NA,CSAVDYLAKNIQYF,TGCAGTGCTGTAGACTATCTAGCCAAAAACATTCAGTACTTC
TRBV12-3/TRBV12-4,few,TRBJ2-1,NA,CASRPRVGEQFF,TGTGCCAGCAGACCCAGGGTAGGTGAGCAGTTCTTC
TRBV5-1,few,TRBJ2-5,TRBD1,CASSLGDRGLGETQYF,TGCGCCAGCAGCTTGGGAGACAGGGGGCTCGGAGAGACCCAGTACTTC
TRBV4-3,many,TRBJ2-3,TRBD2,CASSQEGTRATDTQYF,TGCGCCAGCAGCCAAGAAGGGACTAGGGCCACAGATACGCAGTATTTT
TRBV7-9,many,TRBJ1-5,TRBD1,CASRAGGSNQPQHF,TGTGCCAGCAGAGCAGGGGGGAGCAATCAGCCCCAGCATTTT
TRBV2,many,TRBJ2-1,NA,CASYDSYEQFF,TGTGCCAGCTACGATAGTTATGAGCAGTTCTTC
TRBV7-6,few,TRBJ1-1,TRBD1,CASSLGTGGAEAFF,TGTGCCAGCAGCTTAGGGACAGGGGGCGCGGAAGCTTTCTTT
TRBV6-5,few,TRBJ1-2,NA,CASTNPGVDYGYTF,TGTGCCAGCACCAACCCAGGGGTGGACTATGGCTACACCTTC
TRBV29-1,few,TRBJ2-7,NA,CSASGTYEQYF,TGCAGCGCCTCCGGGACCTACGAGCAGTACTTC
TRBV7-2,NA,TRBJ1-2,NA,CASRLAPGLNYGYTF,TGTGCCAGCAGGCTCGCCCCAGGGTTGAACTATGGCTACACCTTC
TRBV29-1,NA,TRBJ1-2,NA,CSVLSRKPQTSYGYTF,TGCAGCGTTCTAAGCAGGAAGCCCCAGACTAGCTATGGCTACACCTTC
TRBV4-2,NA,TRBJ2-7,NA,CASSPGAPYEQYF,TGTGCCAGCAGCCCGGGCGCCCCTTACGAGCAGTACTTC
TRBV19,NA,TRBJ2-2,NA,CASSIDYSGELFF,TGTGCCAGTAGTATCGACTATTCCGGGGAGCTGTTTTTT
TRBV5-4,NA,TRBJ1-6,TRBD1,CASSPRPTGGGNNSPLHF,TGTGCCAGCAGCCCAAGGCCAACAGGGGGCGGGAATAATTCACCCCTCCACTTT
TRBV5-1,few,TRBJ2-5,NA,CASSHWGANRKETQYF,TGCGCCAGCAGCCATTGGGGGGCAAACAGAAAAGAGACCCAGTACTTC
TRBV12-3/TRBV12-4,many,TRBJ1-2,NA,CASTNDNYGYTF,TGTGCCAGCACCAACGACAACTATGGCTACACCTTC
TRBV2,NA,TRBJ2-5,NA,CASSPSFYQETQYF,TGTGCCAGCAGTCCTTCGTTCTACCAAGAGACCCAGTACTTC
TRBV3-1,many,TRBJ1-2,NA,CASSRQGIGGYTF,TGTGCCAGCAGCCGTCAAGGCATAGGAGGCTACACCTTC
TRBV27,NA,TRBJ2-4,NA,CASSLYPGTKNIQYF,TGTGCCAGCAGTTTATACCCGGGTACCAAAAACATTCAGTACTTC
TRBV4-1,NA,TRBJ2-7,TRBD2,CASSQVTASGPYEQYF,TGCGCCAGCAGCCAAGTCACGGCTAGCGGCCCCTACGAGCAGTACTTC
TRBV15,NA,TRBJ2-7,TRBD2,CATSRAAAGETYEQYF,TGTGCCACCAGCAGAGCCGCTGCGGGGGAGACCTACGAGCAGTACTTC
TRBV3-1,many,TRBJ2-5,NA,CASSQSPETQYF,TGTGCCAGCAGCCAAAGCCCAGAGACCCAGTACTTC
TRBV6-5,few,TRBJ2-7,NA,CASSSRRAGEQYF,TGTGCCAGCAGCTCACGACGGGCCGGCGAGCAGTACTTC
TRBV18,NA,TRBJ2-7,TRBD2,CASSPTAGGGYEQYF,TGTGCCAGCTCACCAACGGCCGGCGGGGGCTACGAGCAGTACTTC
TRBV5-1,NA,TRBJ2-1,NA,CASSLAGAQQQFF,TGCGCCAGCAGCTTGGCCGGGGCGCAACAGCAGTTCTTC
TRBV7-9,NA,TRBJ2-1,NA,CASSLAASRGEQFF,TGTGCCAGCAGCTTAGCGGCTAGCCGGGGTGAGCAGTTCTTC
TRBV7-2,many,TRBJ2-1,NA,CASSPSLALGNEQFF,TGTGCCAGCAGCCCTTCCCTAGCGTTGGGTAATGAGCAGTTCTTC